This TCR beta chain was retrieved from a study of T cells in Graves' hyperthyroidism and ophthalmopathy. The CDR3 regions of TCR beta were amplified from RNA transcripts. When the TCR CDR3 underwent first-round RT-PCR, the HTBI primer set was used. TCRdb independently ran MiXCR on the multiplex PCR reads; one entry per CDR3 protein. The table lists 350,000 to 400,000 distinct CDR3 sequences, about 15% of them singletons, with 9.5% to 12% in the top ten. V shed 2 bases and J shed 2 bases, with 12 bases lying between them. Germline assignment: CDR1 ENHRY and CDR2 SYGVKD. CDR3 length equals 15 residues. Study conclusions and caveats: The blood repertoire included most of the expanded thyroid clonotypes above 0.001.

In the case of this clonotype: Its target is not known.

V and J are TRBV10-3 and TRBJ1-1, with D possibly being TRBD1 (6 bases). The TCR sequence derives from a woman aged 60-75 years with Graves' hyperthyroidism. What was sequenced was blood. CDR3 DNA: TGTGCCATCAGTGAGCGGGGGGCCGGAAACACTGAAGCTTTCTTT. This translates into CAISERGAGNTEAFF.